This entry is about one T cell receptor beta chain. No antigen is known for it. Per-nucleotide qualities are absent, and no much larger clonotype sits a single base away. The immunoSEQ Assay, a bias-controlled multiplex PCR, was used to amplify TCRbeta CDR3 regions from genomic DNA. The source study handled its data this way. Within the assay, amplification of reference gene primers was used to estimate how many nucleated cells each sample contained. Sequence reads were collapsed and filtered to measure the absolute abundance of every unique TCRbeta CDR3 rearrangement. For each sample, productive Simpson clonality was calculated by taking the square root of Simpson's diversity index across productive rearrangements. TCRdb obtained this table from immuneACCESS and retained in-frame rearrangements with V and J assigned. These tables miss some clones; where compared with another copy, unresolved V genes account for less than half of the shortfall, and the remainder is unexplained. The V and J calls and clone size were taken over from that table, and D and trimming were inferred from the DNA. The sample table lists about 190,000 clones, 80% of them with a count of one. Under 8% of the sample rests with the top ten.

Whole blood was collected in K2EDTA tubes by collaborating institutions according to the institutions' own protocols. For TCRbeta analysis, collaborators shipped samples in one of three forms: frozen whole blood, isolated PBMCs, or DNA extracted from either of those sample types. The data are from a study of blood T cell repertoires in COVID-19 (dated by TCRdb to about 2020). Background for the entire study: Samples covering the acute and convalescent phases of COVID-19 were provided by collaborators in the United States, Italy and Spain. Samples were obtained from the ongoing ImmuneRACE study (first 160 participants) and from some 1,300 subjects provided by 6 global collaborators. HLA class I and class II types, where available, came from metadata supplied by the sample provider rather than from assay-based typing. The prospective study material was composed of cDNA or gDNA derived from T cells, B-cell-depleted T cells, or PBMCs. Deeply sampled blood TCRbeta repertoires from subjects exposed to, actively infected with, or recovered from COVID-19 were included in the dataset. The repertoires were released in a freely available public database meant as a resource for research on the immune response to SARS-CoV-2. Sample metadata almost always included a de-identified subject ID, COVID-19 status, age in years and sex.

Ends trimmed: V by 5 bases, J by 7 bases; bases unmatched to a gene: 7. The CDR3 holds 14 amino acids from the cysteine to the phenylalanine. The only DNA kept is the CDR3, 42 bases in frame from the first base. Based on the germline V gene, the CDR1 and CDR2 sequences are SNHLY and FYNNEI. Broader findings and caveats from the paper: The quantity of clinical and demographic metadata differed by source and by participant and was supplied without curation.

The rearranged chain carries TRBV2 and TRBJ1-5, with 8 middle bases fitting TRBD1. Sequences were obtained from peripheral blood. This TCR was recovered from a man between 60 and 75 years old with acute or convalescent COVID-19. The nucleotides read TGTGCCAGCAGTTACGGACAGGGAAAGCAGCCCCAGCATTTT. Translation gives CASSYGQGKQPQHF.